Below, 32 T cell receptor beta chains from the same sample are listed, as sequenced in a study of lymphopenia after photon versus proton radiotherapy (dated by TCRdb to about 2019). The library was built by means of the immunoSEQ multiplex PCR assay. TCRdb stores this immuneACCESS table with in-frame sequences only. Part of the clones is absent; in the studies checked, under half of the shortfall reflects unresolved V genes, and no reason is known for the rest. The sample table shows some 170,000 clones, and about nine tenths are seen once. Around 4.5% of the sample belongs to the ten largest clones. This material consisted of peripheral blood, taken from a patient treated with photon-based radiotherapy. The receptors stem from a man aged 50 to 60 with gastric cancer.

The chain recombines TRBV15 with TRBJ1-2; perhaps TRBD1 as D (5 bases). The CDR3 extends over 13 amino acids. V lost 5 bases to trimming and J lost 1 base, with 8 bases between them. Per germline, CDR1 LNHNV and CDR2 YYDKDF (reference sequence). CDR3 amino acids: CATSPGYNYGYTF. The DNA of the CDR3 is TGTGCCACCAGCCCAGGGTATAACTATGGCTACACCTTC. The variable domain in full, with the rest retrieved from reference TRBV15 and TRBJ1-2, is DAMVIQNPRYQVTQFGKPVTLSCSQTLNHNVMYWYQQKSSQAPKLLFHYYDKDFNNEADTPDNFQSRRPNTSFCFLDIRSPGLGDTAMYLCATSPGYNYGYTFGSGTRLTVV.

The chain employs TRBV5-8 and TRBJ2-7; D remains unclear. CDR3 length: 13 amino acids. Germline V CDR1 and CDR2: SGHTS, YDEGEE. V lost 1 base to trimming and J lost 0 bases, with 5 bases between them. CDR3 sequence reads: CASSLLNSYEQYF. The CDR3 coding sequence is TGTGCCAGCAGCTTGCTGAACTCCTACGAGCAGTACTTC.

Here the CDR3 DNA reads TGTGCCAGTAGTATTCTAGAGGGGTACGAGGTAAACACTGAAGCTTTCTTT. Translating gives CASSILEGYEVNTEAFF. The V call is TRBV19, the J call TRBJ1-1; possible D gene TRBD1, 5 bases. The CDR3 consists of 17 residues. Trimming pared 3 bases from V and 2 bases from J, leaving 19 bases between. Germline V gene data show CDR1 as LNHDA and CDR2 as SQIVND (reference sequence).

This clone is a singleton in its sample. DNA of the CDR3: TGTGCCAGCAGCGCGACCAGGGTGGGTCTACCCCGACTGTTCTTC. Translation gives CASSATRVGLPRLFF. This chain links TRBV13 with TRBJ2-1; tentative D call: TRBD1 (5 bases). This CDR3 is built from 15 residues. Germline assignment: CDR1 PRHDT and CDR2 FYEKMQ (reference sequence). The V gene lost 5 bases and the J gene lost 15 bases, with 26 bases spanning the gap.

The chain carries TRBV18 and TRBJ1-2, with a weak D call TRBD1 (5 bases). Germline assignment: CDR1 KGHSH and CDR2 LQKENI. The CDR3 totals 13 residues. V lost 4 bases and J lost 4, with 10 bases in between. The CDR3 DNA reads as TGTGCCAGCTCACACACAAGGGGCTATGGCTACACCTTC. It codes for CASSHTRGYGYTF.

For the CDR3, the DNA is TGTGCCAGCAGTGAGAAACAGGAGAGCTCCTATAATTCACCCCTCCACTTT. The encoded protein is CASSEKQESSYNSPLHF. The J gene is TRBJ1-6, the V gene TRBV6-4; D possibly corresponds to TRBD1 (5 bases). There are 17 residues in the CDR3. The V gene lost 3 bases and the J gene lost 0 bases, with 12 bases spanning the gap. Per the germline V gene, CDR1 is MRHNA and CDR2 is SNTAGT.

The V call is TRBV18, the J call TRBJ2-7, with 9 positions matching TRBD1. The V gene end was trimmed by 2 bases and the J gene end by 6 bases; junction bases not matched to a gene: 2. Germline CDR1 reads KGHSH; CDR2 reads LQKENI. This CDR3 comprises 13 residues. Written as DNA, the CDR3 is TGTGCCAGCTCACCAATGGACAGGGGCGAGCAGTACTTC. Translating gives CASSPMDRGEQYF.

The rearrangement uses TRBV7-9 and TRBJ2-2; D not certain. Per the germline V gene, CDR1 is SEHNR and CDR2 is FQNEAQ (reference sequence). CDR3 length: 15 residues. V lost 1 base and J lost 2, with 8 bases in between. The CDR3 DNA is TGTGCCAGCAGCTTAGGCCAGCCAAACACCGGGGAGCTGTTTTTT. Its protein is CASSLGQPNTGELFF. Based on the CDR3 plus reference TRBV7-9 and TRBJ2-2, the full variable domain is DTGVSQNPRHKITKRGQNVTFRCDPISEHNRLYWYRQTLGQGPEFLTYFQNEAQLEKSRLLSDRFSAERPKGSFSTLEIQRTEQGDSAMYLCASSLGQPNTGELFFGEGSRLTVL.

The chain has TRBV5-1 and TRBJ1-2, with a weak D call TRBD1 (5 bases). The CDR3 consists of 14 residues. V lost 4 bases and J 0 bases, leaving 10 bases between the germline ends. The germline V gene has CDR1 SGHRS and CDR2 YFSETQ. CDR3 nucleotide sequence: TGCGCCAGCAGCCCGGGACCGACTAACTATGGCTACACCTTC. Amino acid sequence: CASSPGPTNYGYTF.

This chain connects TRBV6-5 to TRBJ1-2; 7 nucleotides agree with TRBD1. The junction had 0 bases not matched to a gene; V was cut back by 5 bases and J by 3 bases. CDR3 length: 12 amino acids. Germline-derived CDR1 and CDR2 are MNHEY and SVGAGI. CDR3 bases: TGTGCCAGCAGTCAGGGGGACTATGGCTACACCTTC. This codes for CASSQGDYGYTF.

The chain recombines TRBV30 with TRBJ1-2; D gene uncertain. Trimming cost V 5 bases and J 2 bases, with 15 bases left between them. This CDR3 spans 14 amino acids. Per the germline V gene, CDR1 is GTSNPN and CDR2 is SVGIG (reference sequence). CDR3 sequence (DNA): TGTGCCTGGGCCCGGCCAGAAAAGAACTATGGCTACACCTTC. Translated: CAWARPEKNYGYTF.

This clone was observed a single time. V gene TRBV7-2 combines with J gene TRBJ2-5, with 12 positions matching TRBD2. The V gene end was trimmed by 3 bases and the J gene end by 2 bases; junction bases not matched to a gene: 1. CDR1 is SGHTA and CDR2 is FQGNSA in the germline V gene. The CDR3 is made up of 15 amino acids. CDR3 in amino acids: CASSFGLAGQETQYF. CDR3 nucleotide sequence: TGTGCCAGCAGCTTCGGACTAGCGGGACAAGAGACCCAGTACTTC.

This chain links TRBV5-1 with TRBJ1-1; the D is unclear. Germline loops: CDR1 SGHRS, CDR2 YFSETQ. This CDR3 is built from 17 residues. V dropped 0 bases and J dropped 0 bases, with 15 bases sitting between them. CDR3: CASSLGLSVSMNTEAFF. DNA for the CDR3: TGCGCCAGCAGCTTGGGGCTCTCGGTTAGCATGAACACTGAAGCTTTCTTT. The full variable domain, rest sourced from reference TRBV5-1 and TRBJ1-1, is KAGVTQTPRYLIKTRGQQVTLSCSPISGHRSVSWYQQTPGQGLQFLFEYFSETQRNKGNFPGRFSGRQFSNSRSEMNVSTLELGDSALYLCASSLGLSVSMNTEAFFGQGTRLTVV.

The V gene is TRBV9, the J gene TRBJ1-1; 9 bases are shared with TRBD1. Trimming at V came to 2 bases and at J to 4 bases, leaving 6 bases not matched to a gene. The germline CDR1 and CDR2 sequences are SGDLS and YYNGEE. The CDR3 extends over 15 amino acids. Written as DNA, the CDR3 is TGTGCCAGCAGCGTGGGGACAGGGAGTGGCACTGAAGCTTTCTTT. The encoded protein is CASSVGTGSGTEAFF. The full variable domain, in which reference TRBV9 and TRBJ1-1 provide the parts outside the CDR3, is DSGVTQTPKHLITATGQRVTLRCSPRSGDLSVYWYQQSLDQGLQFLIQYYNGEERAKGNILERFSAQQFPDLHSELNLSSLELGDSALYFCASSVGTGSGTEAFFGQGTRLTVV.

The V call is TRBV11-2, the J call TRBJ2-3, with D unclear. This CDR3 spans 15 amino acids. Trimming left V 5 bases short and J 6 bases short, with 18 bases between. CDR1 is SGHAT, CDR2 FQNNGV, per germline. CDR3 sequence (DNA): TGTGCCAGCAGCCCCTCGACCCGACGGGCCGATACGCAGTATTTT. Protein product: CASSPSTRRADTQYF.

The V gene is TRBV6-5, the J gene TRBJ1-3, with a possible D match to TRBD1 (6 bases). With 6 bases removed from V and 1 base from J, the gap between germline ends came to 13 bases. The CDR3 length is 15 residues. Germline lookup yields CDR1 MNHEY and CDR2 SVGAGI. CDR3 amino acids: CASSKGHKSGNTIYF. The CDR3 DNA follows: TGTGCCAGCAGCAAGGGACACAAGTCTGGAAACACCATATATTTT.

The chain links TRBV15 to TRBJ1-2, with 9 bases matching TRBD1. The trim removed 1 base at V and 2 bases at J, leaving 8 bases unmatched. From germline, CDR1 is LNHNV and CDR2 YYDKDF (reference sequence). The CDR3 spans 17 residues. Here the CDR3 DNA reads TGTGCCACCAGCAGAGTGGGGGACAGGGATTTAAACTATGGCTACACCTTC. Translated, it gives CATSRVGDRDLNYGYTF.

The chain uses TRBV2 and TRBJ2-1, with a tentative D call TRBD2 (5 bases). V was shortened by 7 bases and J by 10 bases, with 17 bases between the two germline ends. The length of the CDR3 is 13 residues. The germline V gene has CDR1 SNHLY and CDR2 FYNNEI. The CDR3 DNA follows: TGTGCCAGCATCCTGGACTGGGCGGGCGAGCAGTTCTTC. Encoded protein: CASILDWAGEQFF.

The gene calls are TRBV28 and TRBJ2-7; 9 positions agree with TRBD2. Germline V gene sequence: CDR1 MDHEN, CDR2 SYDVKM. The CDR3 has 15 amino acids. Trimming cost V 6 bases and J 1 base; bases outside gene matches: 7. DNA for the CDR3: TGTGCCAGCAGCCCGAGCGGGAGGCCTTCCTACGAGCAGTACTTC. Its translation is CASSPSGRPSYEQYF. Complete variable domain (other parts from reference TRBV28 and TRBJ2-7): DVKVTQSSRYLVKRTGEKVFLECVQDMDHENMFWYRQDPGLGLRLIYFSYDVKMKEKGDIPEGYSVSREKKERFSLILESASTNQTSMYLCASSPSGRPSYEQYFGPGTRLTVT.

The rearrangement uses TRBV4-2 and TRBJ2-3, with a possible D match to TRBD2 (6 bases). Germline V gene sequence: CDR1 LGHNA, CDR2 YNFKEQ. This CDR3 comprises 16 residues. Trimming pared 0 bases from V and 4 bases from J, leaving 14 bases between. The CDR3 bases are TGTGCCAGCAGCCAAGATCATTCCCGGGAGCCAGATACGCAGTATTTT. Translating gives CASSQDHSREPDTQYF.

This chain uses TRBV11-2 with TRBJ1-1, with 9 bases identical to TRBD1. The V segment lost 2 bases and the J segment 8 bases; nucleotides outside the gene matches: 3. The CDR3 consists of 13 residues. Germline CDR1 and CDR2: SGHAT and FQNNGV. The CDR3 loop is CASSLYGTGEAFF. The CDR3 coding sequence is TGTGCCAGCAGCTTATATGGGACAGGGGAAGCTTTCTTT. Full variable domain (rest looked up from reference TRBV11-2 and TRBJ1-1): EAGVAQSPRYKIIEKRQSVAFWCNPISGHATLYWYQQILGQGPKLLIQFQNNGVVDDSQLPKDRFSAERLKGVDSTLKIQPAKLEDSAVYLCASSLYGTGEAFFGQGTRLTVV.

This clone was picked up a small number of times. The DNA for the CDR3 is TGCGCCAGCAGTCCCCAGTCTCGGGGACAGGAGCCCCTTCCCCACCATAATTCACCCCTCCACTTT. Translation gives CASSPQSRGQEPLPHHNSPLHF. This chain links TRBV23-1 with TRBJ1-6, with 8 bases identical to TRBD1. TRBV23-1 is recorded as an ORF, its role being uncertain. V shed 4 bases and J 5 bases; nucleotides not matched to a gene: 25. CDR3 size: 22 residues.

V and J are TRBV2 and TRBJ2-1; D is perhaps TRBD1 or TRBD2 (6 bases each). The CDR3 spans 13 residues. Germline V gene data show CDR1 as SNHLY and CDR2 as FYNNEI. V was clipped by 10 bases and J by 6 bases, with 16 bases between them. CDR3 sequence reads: CAMGGHTSNEQFF. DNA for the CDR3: TGTGCCATGGGGGGACACACTTCCAATGAGCAGTTCTTC.

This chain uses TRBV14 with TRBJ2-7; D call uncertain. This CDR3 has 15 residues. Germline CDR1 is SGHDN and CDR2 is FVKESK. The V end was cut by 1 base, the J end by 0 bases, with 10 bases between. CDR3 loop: CASSQGIVPSYEQYF. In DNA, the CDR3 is TGTGCCAGCAGCCAAGGGATAGTGCCCTCCTACGAGCAGTACTTC.

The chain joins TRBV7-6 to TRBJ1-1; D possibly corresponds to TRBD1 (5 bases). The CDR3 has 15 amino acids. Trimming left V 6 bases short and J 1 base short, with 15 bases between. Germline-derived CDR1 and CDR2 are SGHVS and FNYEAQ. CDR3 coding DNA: TGTGCCAGCAGGCTCGGGCCAGGGCGGAACACTGAAGCTTTCTTT. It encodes CASRLGPGRNTEAFF.

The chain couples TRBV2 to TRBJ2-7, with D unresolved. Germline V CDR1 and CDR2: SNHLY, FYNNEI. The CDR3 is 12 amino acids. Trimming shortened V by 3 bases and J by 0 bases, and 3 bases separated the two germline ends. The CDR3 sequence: CASSDSSYEQYF. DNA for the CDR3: TGTGCCAGCAGTGACAGCTCCTACGAGCAGTACTTC. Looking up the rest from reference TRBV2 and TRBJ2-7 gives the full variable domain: EPEVTQTPSHQVTQMGQEVILRCVPISNHLYFYWYRQILGQKVEFLVSFYNNEISEKSEIFDDQFSVERPDGSNFTLKIRSTKLEDSAMYFCASSDSSYEQYFGPGTRLTVT.

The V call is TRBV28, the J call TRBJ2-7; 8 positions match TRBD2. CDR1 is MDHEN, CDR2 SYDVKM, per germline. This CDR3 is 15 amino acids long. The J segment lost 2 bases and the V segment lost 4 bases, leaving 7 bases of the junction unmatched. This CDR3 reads CASSSPGGGTYEQYF. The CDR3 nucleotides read TGTGCCAGCAGTTCCCCGGGGGGGGGTACCTACGAGCAGTACTTC.

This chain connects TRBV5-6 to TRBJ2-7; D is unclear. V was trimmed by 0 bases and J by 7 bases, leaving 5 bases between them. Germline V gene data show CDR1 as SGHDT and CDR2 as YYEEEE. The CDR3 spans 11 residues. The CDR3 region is CASSLEVEQYF. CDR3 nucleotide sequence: TGTGCCAGCAGCTTGGAAGTTGAGCAGTACTTC.

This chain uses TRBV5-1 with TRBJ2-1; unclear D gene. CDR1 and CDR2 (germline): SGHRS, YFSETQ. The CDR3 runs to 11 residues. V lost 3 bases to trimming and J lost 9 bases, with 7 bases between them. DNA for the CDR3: TGCGCCAGCAGCTCGAACGGTGAGCAGTTCTTC. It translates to CASSSNGEQFF. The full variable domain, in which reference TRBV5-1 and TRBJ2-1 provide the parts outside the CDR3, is KAGVTQTPRYLIKTRGQQVTLSCSPISGHRSVSWYQQTPGQGLQFLFEYFSETQRNKGNFPGRFSGRQFSNSRSEMNVSTLELGDSALYLCASSSNGEQFFGPGTRLTVL.

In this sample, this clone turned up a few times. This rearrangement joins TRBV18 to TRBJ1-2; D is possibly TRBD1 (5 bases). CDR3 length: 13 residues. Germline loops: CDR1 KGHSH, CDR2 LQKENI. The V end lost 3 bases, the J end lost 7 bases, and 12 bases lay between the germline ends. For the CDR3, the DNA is TGTGCCAGCTCACCGGGGACTGGAAGTGGCTACACCTTC. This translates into CASSPGTGSGYTF.

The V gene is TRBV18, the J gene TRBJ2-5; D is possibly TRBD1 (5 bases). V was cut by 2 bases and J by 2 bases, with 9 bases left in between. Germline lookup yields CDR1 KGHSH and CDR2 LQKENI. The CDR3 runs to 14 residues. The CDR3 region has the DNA TGTGCCAGCTCACCAAATCAGGGTCAAGAGACCCAGTACTTC. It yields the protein CASSPNQGQETQYF.

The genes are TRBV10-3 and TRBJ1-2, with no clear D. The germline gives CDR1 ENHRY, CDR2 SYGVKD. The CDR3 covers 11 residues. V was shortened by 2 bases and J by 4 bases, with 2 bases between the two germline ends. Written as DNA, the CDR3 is TGTGCCATCAGTGAGGCCTATGGCTACACCTTC. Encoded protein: CAISEAYGYTF.